Sequencing of this T cell receptor (beta chain) was carried out in a study of T-cell reconstitution after alpha-beta-depleted transplantation in children. General study points: Roughly two months post-transplant, alpha-beta T cells reportedly originated from several hundred graft clones that had expanded. T cells produced anew were the main source of T-cell counts and diversity one year after transplant. Some patients' high day-60 TCRbeta diversity was attributed to recipient cells surviving conditioning.

In this sample, this clonotype turned up many times. What it binds is not known. The TCRbeta library was prepared with unique molecular identifiers. One entry per CDR3 protein, called by TCRdb with MiXCR from the PCR reads. The table includes approximately 490,000 distinct CDR3 sequences, more than 9% detected once. The TCR comes from a child aged 2-9 years with inherited bone marrow failure, due to receive a stem cell transplant. The sequencing here drew on PBMCs, taken before TCRalphabeta/CD19-depleted stem cell transplant.

The DNA for the CDR3 is TGTGCCAGCAGTTTAAGTAGCCGCTACGAGCAGTACTTC. Translation gives CASSLSSRYEQYF. The chain is built from TRBV27 and TRBJ2-7; D not certain. Germline V lookup: CDR1 MNHEY, CDR2 SMNVEV (reference sequence). CDR3 length equals 13 residues. V lost 2 bases to trimming and J lost 3 bases, with 8 bases between them.